The 13 T cell receptor beta chains presented below share a single source sample, sequenced in a study of blood T cell repertoires in COVID-19 (dated by TCRdb to the early 2020s). Libraries were built with the immunoSEQ multiplex PCR assay. TCRdb obtained this table from immuneACCESS and retained in-frame rearrangements with V and J assigned. These tables miss some clones; where compared with another copy, unresolved V genes account for less than half of the shortfall, and the remainder is unexplained. The table for this sample lists around 300,000 clones; more than 80% of them were counted only once. The top ten clones comprise over 2% of the sample. Input material: PBMCs or T cells enriched from blood (not recorded which). The receptor set was obtained from a woman aged 18-29 years who had recovered from COVID-19.

The chain recombines TRBV6-5 with TRBJ1-2, with 9 nucleotides matching TRBD1. Losses at the gene ends were 7 bases for V and 4 bases for J; bases not matched to a gene: 7. Germline V CDR1 and CDR2: MNHEY, SVGAGI. There are 14 residues in the CDR3. CDR3 sequence: CASTNRGRVYGYTF. The CDR3 region has the DNA TGTGCCAGCACCAACAGGGGGCGCGTCTATGGCTACACCTTC.

The V call is TRBV6-6, the J call TRBJ1-2; 9 bases line up with TRBD1. The CDR3 has 16 residues. The V segment lost 7 bases and the J segment 3 bases; nucleotides outside the gene matches: 12. The germline V gene has CDR1 MNHNY and CDR2 SVGAGI (reference sequence). The CDR3, as DNA: TGTGCCAGCACCGTAGTCCCGGGACAGGGATACTATGGCTACACCTTC. Protein sequence: CASTVVPGQGYYGYTF.

This sequence joins TRBV30 and TRBJ1-6; D is perhaps TRBD1 (6 bases). V lost 5 bases and J 4 bases, leaving 6 bases between the germline ends. CDR1 is GTSNPN and CDR2 is SVGIG in the germline V gene (reference sequence). This CDR3 has 12 amino acids. CDR3 in DNA: TGTGCCTGGGACAGGTATAATTCACCCCTCCACTTT. Amino acid sequence: CAWDRYNSPLHF.

Here the CDR3 DNA reads TGCGCCAGCAGCTTACAGGGGACTGAAGCTTTCTTT. It is translated as CASSLQGTEAFF. This chain joins TRBV5-1 and TRBJ1-1, with 7 bases that match TRBD1. V gave up 2 bases and J gave up 5 bases; unmatched junction bases: 0. The CDR3 spans 12 residues. Per germline, CDR1 SGHRS and CDR2 YFSETQ.

This clone was picked up a small number of times. The rearrangement uses TRBV2 and TRBJ2-5; D perhaps matches TRBD2 (6 bases). The ends were cut back, 10 bases at V and 5 bases at J, with 14 bases in the middle. The length of the CDR3 is 12 residues. Germline V gene lookup returns CDR1 SNHLY and CDR2 FYNNEI. The CDR3 nucleotides read TGTGCCACTGCCGGAGGGGAGGAGACCCAGTACTTC. This translates into CATAGGEETQYF.

The chain has TRBV5-5 and TRBJ1-2; no definite D call. This CDR3 has 13 residues. Trimming left V 3 bases short and J 2 bases short, with 8 bases between. Germline V gives CDR1 SGHKS, CDR2 YYEKEE (reference sequence). The CDR3 DNA reads TGTGCCAGCAGCTCCCCGGGGAACTATGGCTACACCTTC. Its protein product is CASSSPGNYGYTF. The full variable domain, rest sourced from reference TRBV5-5 and TRBJ1-2, is DAGVTQSPTHLIKTRGQQVTLRCSPISGHKSVSWYQQVLGQGPQFIFQYYEKEERGRGNFPDRFSARQFPNYSSELNVNALLLGDSALYLCASSSPGNYGYTFGSGTRLTVV.

The chain uses TRBV10-3 and TRBJ2-1, with a weak D call TRBD2 (6 bases). The germline CDR1 and CDR2 sequences are ENHRY and SYGVKD. The CDR3 contains 16 residues. V lost 2 bases, J lost 3 bases, and 14 bases lay in between. CDR3 region: CAISELQAGDYNEQFF. CDR3 nucleotides: TGTGCCATCAGTGAGCTTCAAGCGGGCGACTACAATGAGCAGTTCTTC.

This sequence joins TRBV6-5 and TRBJ2-5; TRBD1 aligns across 7 bases. The CDR3 has 15 amino acids. Trimming at V came to 5 bases and at J to 1 base, leaving 7 bases not matched to a gene. Germline values: CDR1 MNHEY, CDR2 SVGAGI. The CDR3 DNA sequence: TGTGCCAGCAGTCGGGCAGGGGGTTTCCAAGAGACCCAGTACTTC. Amino acids: CASSRAGGFQETQYF.

As to this clone: The sample contains more than one DNA sequence encoding this CDR3. This chain connects TRBV18 to TRBJ1-4, with TRBD1 matching over 8 bases. From germline, CDR1 is KGHSH and CDR2 LQKENI. The CDR3 loop spans 15 amino acids. Trimming took 0 bases from V and 8 from J; bases not matched to a gene: 5. CDR3 in amino acids: CASSPPGQGGEKLFF. The CDR3 DNA reads TGTGCCAGCTCACCACCAGGACAGGGCGGGGAAAAACTGTTTTTT.

The CDR3 loop reads CASSQKSGTSDSYEQYF. The CDR3 bases are TGTGCCAGCAGCCAAAAATCAGGGACTAGCGACTCCTACGAGCAGTACTTC. This chain uses TRBV4-2 with TRBJ2-7, with 10 bases lining up with TRBD2. CDR1 and CDR2 (germline): LGHNA, YNFKEQ. V lost 2 bases to trimming and J lost 0 bases; unmatched junction nucleotides: 7. The CDR3 runs to 17 residues.

The chain carries TRBV6-5 and TRBJ1-1, with D perhaps TRBD1 (5 bases). This CDR3 contains 11 residues. Germline-derived CDR1 and CDR2 are MNHEY and SVGAGI. Trimming stripped 7 bases from V and 7 bases from J, with 10 bases between. The CDR3 here is CASTNGGEAFF. The DNA for the CDR3 is TGTGCCAGCACCAACGGGGGTGAAGCTTTCTTT.

The chain links TRBV24-1 to TRBJ1-1, with D tentatively TRBD1 (6 bases). This CDR3 is 14 amino acids long. Looked up from germline, CDR1 is KGHDR and CDR2 is SFDVKD. V lost 4 bases, J lost 0 bases, and 8 bases lay in between. The CDR3 coding sequence is TGTGCCACCAGTGAGGGACAATTGAACACTGAAGCTTTCTTT. This sequence encodes CATSEGQLNTEAFF.

The rearrangement uses TRBV15 and TRBJ1-4, with TRBD1 as a possible D gene (5 bases). The CDR3 has 14 amino acids. With 0 bases removed from V and 8 bases from J, the gap between germline ends came to 10 bases. The V gene's germline CDR1 is LNHNV and CDR2 YYDKDF (reference sequence). The CDR3 DNA sequence: TGTGCCACCAGCAGAGACAGGGTAGGCGAAAAACTGTTTTTT. This codes for CATSRDRVGEKLFF.